This T cell receptor (beta chain) was profiled in a study of blood T cell repertoires in COVID-19. Across the study: Sources were T cells, B-cell-depleted T cells, or PBMCs; the material itself was cDNA or gDNA.

Authors' analysis steps: Cell counts per sample came from amplifying reference gene primers. Using immunoSEQ multiplex PCR, the repertoire was profiled, and TCRdb retains in-frame clones only, with some absent. V, J and clone size are taken as reported in that table, and D and trimming were inferred from the DNA itself. The top ten hold around 2.3% of the sample, which has about 120,000 clones, over 75% seen once. This CDR3 has 16 amino acids. V trimming: 1 base; J trimming: 4 bases; junction bases outside the gene matches: 4. From germline, CDR1 is SEHNR and CDR2 FQNEAQ (reference sequence). This chain uses TRBV7-9 with TRBJ2-1, with TRBD2 matching 10 bases. The sample was peripheral blood. The TCR originated in a man in his fifties with acute or convalescent COVID-19. CDR3 in amino acids: CASSLGTSGAYNEQFF. The CDR3, as DNA: TGTGCCAGCAGCTTAGGCACTAGCGGGGCATACAATGAGCAGTTCTTC. The variable domain in full, completed from reference TRBV7-9 and TRBJ2-1, reads DTGVSQNPRHKITKRGQNVTFRCDPISEHNRLYWYRQTLGQGPEFLTYFQNEAQLEKSRLLSDRFSAERPKGSFSTLEIQRTEQGDSAMYLCASSLGTSGAYNEQFFGPGTRLTVL.